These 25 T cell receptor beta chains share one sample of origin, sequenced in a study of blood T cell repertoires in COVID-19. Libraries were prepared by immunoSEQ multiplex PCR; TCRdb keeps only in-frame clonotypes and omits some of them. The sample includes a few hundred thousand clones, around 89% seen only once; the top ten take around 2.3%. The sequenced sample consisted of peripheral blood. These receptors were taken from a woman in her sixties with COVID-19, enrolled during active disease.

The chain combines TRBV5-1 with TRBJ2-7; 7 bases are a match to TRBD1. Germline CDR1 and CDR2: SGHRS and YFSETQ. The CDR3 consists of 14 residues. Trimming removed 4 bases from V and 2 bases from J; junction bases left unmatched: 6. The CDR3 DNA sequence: TGCGCCAGCAGCCAGAACAGGGGTACCTACGAGCAGTACTTC. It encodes CASSQNRGTYEQYF.

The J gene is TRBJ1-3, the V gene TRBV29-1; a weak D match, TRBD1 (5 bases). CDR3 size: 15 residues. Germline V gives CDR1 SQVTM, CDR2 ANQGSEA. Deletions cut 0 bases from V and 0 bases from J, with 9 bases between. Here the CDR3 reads CSVEDRTGSGNTIYF. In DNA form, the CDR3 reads TGCAGCGTTGAAGATCGTACAGGCTCTGGAAACACCATATATTTT.

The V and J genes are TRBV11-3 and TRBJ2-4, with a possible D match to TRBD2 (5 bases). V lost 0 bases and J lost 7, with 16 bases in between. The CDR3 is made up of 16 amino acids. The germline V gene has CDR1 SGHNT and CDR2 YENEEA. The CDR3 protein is CASSLDSTGVGNIQYF. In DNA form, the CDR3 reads TGTGCCAGCAGCTTAGATTCGACCGGGGTAGGGAACATTCAGTACTTC.

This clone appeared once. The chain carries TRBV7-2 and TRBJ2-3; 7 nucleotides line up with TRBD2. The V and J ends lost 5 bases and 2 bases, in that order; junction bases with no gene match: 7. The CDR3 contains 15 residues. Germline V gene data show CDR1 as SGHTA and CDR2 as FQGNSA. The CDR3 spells CASSPSGGSTDTQYF. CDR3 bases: TGTGCCAGCAGCCCCTCGGGGGGTTCCACAGATACGCAGTATTTT.

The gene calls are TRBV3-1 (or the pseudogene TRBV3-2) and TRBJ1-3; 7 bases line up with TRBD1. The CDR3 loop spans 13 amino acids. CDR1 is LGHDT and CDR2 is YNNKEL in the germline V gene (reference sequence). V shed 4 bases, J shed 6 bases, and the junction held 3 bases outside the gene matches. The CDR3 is CASSPGTENTIYF. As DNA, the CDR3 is TGTGCCAGCAGCCCGGGGACAGAAAACACCATATATTTT.

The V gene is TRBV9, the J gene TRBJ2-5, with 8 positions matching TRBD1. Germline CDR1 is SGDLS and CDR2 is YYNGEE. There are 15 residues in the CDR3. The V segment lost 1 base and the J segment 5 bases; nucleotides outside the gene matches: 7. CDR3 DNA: TGTGCCAGCAGCGTACAGGGGGCACCAGAGGAGACCCAGTACTTC. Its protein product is CASSVQGAPEETQYF.

CDR3 DNA sequence: TGTGCCAGCAGCTTCGGGGTTGGGGTCAATCAGCCCCAGCATTTT. It codes for CASSFGVGVNQPQHF. V usage is TRBV5-6 and J usage is TRBJ1-5; D is uncertain. Trimming removed 2 bases from V and 3 bases from J, with 12 bases in between. CDR1 is SGHDT, CDR2 YYEEEE, per germline. The CDR3 spans 15 residues.

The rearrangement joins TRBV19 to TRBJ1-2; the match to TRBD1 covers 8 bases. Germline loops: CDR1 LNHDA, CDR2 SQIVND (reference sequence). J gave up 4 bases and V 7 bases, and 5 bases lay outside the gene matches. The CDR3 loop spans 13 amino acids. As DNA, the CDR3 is TGTGCCAGTACTCGGACAGGGTTCTATGGCTACACCTTC. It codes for CASTRTGFYGYTF.

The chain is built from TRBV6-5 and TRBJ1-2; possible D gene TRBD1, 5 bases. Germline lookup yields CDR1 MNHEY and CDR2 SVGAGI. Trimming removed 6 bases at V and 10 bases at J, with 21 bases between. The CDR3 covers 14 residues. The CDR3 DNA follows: TGTGCCAGCAGCGCCCGAAGCAGGGAGGGTTTCTACACCTTC. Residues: CASSARSREGFYTF.

In nucleotides, the CDR3 is TGTGCCACCGAGGAGGGGAGTAACACCGGGGAGCTGTTTTTT. Protein sequence: CATEEGSNTGELFF. The chain recombines TRBV24-1 with TRBJ2-2, with D perhaps TRBD2 (6 bases). Germline lookup yields CDR1 KGHDR and CDR2 SFDVKD. V was cut by 9 bases and J by 2 bases, with 12 bases left in between. This CDR3 has 14 residues.

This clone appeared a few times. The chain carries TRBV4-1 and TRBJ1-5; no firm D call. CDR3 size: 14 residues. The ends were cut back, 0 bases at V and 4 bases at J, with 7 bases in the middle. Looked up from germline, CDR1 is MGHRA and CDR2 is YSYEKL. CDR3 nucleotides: TGCGCCAGCAGCCAAGACAGGTTAAATCAGCCCCAGCATTTT. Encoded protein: CASSQDRLNQPQHF.

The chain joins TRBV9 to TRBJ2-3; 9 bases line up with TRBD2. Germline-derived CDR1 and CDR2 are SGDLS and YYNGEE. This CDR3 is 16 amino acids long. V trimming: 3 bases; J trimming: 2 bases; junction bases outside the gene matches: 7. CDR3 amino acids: CASSGLAGAYTDTQYF. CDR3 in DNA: TGTGCCAGCAGCGGATTAGCGGGGGCCTACACAGATACGCAGTATTTT. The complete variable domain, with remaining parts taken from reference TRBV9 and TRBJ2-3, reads DSGVTQTPKHLITATGQRVTLRCSPRSGDLSVYWYQQSLDQGLQFLIQYYNGEERAKGNILERFSAQQFPDLHSELNLSSLELGDSALYFCASSGLAGAYTDTQYFGPGTRLTVL.

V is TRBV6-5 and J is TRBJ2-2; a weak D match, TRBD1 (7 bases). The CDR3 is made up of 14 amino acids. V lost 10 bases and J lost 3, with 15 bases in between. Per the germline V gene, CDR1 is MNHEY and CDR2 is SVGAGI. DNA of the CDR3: TGTGCCACCGGGGGACAGTCGGACACCGGGGAGCTGTTTTTT. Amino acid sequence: CATGGQSDTGELFF.

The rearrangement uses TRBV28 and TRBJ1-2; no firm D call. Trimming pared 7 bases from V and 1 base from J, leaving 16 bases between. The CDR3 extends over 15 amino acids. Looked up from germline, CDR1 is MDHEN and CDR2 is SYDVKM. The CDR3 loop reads CASTLGGRINYGYTF. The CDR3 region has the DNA TGTGCCAGCACTCTCGGCGGGAGGATTAACTATGGCTACACCTTC.

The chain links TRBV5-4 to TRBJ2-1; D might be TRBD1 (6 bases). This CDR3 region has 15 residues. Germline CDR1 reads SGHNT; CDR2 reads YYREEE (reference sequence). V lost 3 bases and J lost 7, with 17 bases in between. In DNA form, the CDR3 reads TGTGCCAGCAGCTCATACAGGGAACGACGTAATGAGCAGTTCTTC. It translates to CASSSYRERRNEQFF.

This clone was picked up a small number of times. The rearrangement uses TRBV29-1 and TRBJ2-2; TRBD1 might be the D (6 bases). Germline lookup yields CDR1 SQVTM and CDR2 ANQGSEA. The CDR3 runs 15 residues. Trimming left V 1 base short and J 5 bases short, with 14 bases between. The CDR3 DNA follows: TGCAGCGTTGAAGTCGGGACACATGAAACCGGGGAGCTGTTTTTT. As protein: CSVEVGTHETGELFF.

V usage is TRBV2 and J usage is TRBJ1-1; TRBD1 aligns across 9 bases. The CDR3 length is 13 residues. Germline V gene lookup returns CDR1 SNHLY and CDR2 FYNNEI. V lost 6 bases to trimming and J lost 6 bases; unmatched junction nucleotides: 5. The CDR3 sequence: CASSPYRGPEAFF. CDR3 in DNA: TGTGCCAGCAGCCCCTACAGGGGGCCTGAAGCTTTCTTT.

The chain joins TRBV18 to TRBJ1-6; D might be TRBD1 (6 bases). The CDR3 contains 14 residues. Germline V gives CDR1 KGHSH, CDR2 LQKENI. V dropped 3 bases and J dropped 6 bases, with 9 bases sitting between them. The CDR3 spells CASSPDRSNSPLHF. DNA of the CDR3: TGTGCCAGCTCACCGGACAGATCTAATTCACCCCTCCACTTT.

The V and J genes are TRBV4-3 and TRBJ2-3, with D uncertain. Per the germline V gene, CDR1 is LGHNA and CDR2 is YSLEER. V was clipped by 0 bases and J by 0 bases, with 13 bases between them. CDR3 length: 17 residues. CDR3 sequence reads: CASSQDLREFSTDTQYF. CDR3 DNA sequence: TGCGCCAGCAGCCAAGATTTAAGAGAATTTAGCACAGATACGCAGTATTTT.

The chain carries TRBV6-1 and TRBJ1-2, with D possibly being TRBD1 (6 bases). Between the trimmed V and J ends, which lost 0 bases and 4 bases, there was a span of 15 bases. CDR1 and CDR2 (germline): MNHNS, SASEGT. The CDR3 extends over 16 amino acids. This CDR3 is CASSEAHGQMGYGYTF. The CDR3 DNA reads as TGTGCCAGCAGTGAAGCGCATGGACAGATGGGCTATGGCTACACCTTC.

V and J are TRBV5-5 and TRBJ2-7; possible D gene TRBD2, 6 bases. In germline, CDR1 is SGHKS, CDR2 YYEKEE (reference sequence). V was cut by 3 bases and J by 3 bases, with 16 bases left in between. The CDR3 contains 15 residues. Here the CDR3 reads CASSWALGGSYEQYF. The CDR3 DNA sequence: TGTGCCAGCAGCTGGGCCCTGGGGGGAAGCTACGAGCAGTACTTC.

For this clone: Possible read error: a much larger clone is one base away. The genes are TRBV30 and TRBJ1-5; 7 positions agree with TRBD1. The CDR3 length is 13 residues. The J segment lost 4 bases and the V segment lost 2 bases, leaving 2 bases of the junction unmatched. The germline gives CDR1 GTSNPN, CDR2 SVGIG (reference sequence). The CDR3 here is CAWSPQGNQPQHF. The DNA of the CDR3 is TGTGCCTGGAGTCCACAGGGGAATCAGCCCCAGCATTTT. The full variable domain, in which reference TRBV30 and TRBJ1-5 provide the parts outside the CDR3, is SQTIHQWPATLVQPVGSPLSLECTVEGTSNPNLYWYRQAAGRGLQLLFYSVGIGQISSEVPQNLSASRPQDRQFILSSKKLLLSDSGFYLCAWSPQGNQPQHFGDGTRLSIL.

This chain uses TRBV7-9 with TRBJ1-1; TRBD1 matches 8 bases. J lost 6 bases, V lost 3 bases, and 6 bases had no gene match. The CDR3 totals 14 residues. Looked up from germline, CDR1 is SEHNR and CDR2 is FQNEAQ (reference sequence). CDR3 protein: CASSFSTGGAEAFF. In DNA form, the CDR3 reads TGTGCCAGCAGCTTCTCTACAGGGGGTGCTGAAGCTTTCTTT.

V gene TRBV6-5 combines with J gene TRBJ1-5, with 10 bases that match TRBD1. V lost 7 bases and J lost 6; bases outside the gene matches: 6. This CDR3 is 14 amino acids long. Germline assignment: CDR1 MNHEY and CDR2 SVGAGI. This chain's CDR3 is CASILTGGGQPQHF. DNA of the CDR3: TGTGCCAGCATCTTGACAGGGGGCGGTCAGCCCCAGCATTTT.

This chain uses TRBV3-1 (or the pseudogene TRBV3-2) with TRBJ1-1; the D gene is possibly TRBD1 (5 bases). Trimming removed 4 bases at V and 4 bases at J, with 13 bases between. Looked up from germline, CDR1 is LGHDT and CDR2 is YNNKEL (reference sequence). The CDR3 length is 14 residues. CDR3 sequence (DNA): TGTGCCAGCAGCCCCCCAGGAGGGGTCACTGAAGCTTTCTTT. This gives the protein CASSPPGGVTEAFF.